The sequence of this T cell receptor (beta chain) was determined in a study of T cell responses to AZD1222 COVID-19 vaccine. The CDR3 runs 15 residues. Germline values: CDR1 KGHSH, CDR2 LQKENI. V dropped 2 bases and J dropped 3 bases, with 11 bases sitting between them. Clones were sequenced by immunoSEQ multiplex PCR, and TCRdb holds only the in-frame ones, with some missing. Of 150,000 to 200,000 clones in the sample, around 90% were seen once. The specimen was peripheral blood, collected 28 days after the second AZD1222 dose. The chain links TRBV18 to TRBJ2-1; D may match TRBD1 or TRBD2 (5 bases each). The TCR was taken from an adult who received the AZD1222 COVID-19 vaccine. The DNA for the CDR3 is TGTGCCAGCTCACCAGCCGGGACCAACTACAATGAGCAGTTCTTC. Its translation: CASSPAGTNYNEQFF.